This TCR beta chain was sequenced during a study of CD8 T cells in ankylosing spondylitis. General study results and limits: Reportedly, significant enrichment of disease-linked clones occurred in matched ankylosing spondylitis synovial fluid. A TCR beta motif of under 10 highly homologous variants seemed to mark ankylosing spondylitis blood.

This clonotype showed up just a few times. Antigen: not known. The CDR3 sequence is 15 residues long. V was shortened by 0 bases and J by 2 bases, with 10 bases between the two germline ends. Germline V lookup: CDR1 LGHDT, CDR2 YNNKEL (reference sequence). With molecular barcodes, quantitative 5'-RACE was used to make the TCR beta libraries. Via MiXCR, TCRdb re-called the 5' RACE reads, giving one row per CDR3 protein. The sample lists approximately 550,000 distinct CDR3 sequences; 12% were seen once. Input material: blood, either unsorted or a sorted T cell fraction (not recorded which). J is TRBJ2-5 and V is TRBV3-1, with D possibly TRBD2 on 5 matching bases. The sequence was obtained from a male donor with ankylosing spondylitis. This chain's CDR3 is CASSQDSGKQETQYF. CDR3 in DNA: TGTGCCAGCAGCCAAGATTCGGGGAAGCAAGAGACCCAGTACTTC.